A single sample is the source of the 8 T cell receptor beta chains below, sequenced in a study of cytomegalovirus exposure and HLA in healthy donors. The PCR contained 60 Vbeta and 13 Jbeta primers. Method: immunoSEQ multiplex PCR; TCRdb's copy keeps in-frame clones and lacks some. Of about 180,000 clones in the sample, under 80% were seen once. The sample consisted of PBMCs. These TCRs come from a woman aged 30 to 39 in good health and CMV-seropositive.

The CDR3 DNA reads as TGCGCCAGCAGCTTGGGCGCCAGGGAGACCCAGTACTTC. Amino acids: CASSLGARETQYF. The chain joins TRBV5-1 to TRBJ2-5; no definite D call. Germline V gene lookup returns CDR1 SGHRS and CDR2 YFSETQ. V was clipped by 0 bases and J by 5 bases, with 8 bases between them. This CDR3 has 13 residues.

The V gene is TRBV11-3, the J gene TRBJ2-3; 13 bases fit TRBD2. V gave up 5 bases and J gave up 1 base; unmatched junction bases: 6. The germline CDR1 and CDR2 sequences are SGHNT and YENEEA. The CDR3 is 17 residues long. Written as DNA, the CDR3 is TGTGCCAGCAGCCGCCAAGGGACTAGCGGGGGCACAGATACGCAGTATTTT. It yields the protein CASSRQGTSGGTDTQYF.

This clone turned up a few times. The gene calls are TRBV2 and TRBJ2-7, with TRBD1 matching 8 bases. CDR3 size: 13 residues. Per the germline V gene, CDR1 is SNHLY and CDR2 is FYNNEI. The V gene end was trimmed by 4 bases and the J gene end by 2 bases; junction bases not matched to a gene: 1. CDR3 amino acids: CASSVQGAYEQYF. The CDR3 region has the DNA TGTGCCAGCAGTGTACAGGGGGCCTACGAGCAGTACTTC.

The gene calls are TRBV15 and TRBJ2-6, with TRBD1 identical over 8 bases. V gave up 4 bases and J gave up 2 bases; unmatched junction bases: 10. The CDR3 loop spans 18 amino acids. The germline V gene has CDR1 LNHNV and CDR2 YYDKDF (reference sequence). The CDR3 nucleotides are TGTGCCACCAGCATCCGTACTACAGGGGGGCCTGGGGCCAACGTCCTGACTTTC. This gives the protein CATSIRTTGGPGANVLTF. The variable domain in full, completed from reference TRBV15 and TRBJ2-6, reads DAMVIQNPRYQVTQFGKPVTLSCSQTLNHNVMYWYQQKSSQAPKLLFHYYDKDFNNEADTPDNFQSRRPNTSFCFLDIRSPGLGDTAMYLCATSIRTTGGPGANVLTFGAGSRLTVL.

The chain uses TRBV6-4 and TRBJ2-6; TRBD1 agrees at 11 bases. Germline V lookup: CDR1 MRHNA, CDR2 SNTAGT. The CDR3 is 17 amino acids. J was trimmed by 2 bases and V by 5 bases; bases with no gene match: 5. Here the CDR3 DNA reads TGTGCCAGCAGTCCTGGGACAGGGGGTGCTGGGGCCAACGTCCTGACTTTC. Translation gives CASSPGTGGAGANVLTF.

The rearrangement joins TRBV5-1 to TRBJ2-1; 14 nucleotides match TRBD2. With V trimmed by 4 bases and J by 6 bases, 3 bases remained unmatched. The V gene's germline CDR1 is SGHRS and CDR2 YFSETQ. The CDR3 length is 15 residues. CDR3 nucleotide sequence: TGCGCCAGCAGCGTCGGGACTAGCGGGGGCAATGAGCAGTTCTTC. Translated, it gives CASSVGTSGGNEQFF.

Notes on this clone: The DNA is omitted, as the CDR3 cannot be located on it reliably, and the CDR3 follows TCRdb's listing. The chain is built from TRBV9 and TRBJ1-2. With termini counted, the CDR3 has 12 amino acids. The germline CDR1 and CDR2 sequences are SGDLS and YYNGEE. The CDR3 protein is CASSVGGGAGTF.

V is TRBV28 and J is TRBJ2-7; a possible D gene is TRBD2 (5 bases). Germline V gene lookup returns CDR1 MDHEN and CDR2 SYDVKM. The CDR3 contains 15 residues. V lost 3 bases to trimming and J lost 5 bases, with 17 bases between them. The CDR3 reads CASSFPARDIDEQYF. CDR3 in DNA: TGTGCCAGCAGTTTTCCCGCCCGGGATATCGACGAGCAGTACTTC.